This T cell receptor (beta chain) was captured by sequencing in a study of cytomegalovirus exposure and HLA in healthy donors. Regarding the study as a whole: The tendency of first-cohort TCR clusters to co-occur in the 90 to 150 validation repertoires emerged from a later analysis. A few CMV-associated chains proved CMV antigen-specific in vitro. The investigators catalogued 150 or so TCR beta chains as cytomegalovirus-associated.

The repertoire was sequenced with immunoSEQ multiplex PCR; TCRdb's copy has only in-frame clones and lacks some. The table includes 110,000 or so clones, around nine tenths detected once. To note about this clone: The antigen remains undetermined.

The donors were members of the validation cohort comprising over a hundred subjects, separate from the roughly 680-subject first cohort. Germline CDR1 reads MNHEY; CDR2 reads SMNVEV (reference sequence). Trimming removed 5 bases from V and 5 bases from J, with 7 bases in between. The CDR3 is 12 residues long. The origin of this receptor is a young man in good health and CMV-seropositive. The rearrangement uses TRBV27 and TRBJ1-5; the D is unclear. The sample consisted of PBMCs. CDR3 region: CASSPPDQPQHF. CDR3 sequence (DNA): TGTGCCAGCAGTCCCCCTGATCAGCCCCAGCATTTT.